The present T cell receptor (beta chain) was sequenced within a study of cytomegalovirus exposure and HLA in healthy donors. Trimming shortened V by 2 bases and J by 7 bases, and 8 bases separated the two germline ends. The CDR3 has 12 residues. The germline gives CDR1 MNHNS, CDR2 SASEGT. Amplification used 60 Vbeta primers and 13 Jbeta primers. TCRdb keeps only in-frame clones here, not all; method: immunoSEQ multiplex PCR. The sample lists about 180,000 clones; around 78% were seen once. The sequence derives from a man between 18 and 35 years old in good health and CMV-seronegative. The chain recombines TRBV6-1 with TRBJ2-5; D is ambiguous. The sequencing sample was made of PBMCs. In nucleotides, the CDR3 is TGTGCCAGCAGTGAATACTCGGGGACCCAGTACTTC. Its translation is CASSEYSGTQYF.